This T cell receptor beta chain was recorded in a study of T cell changes during pregnancy in multiple sclerosis. From germline, CDR1 is SGHAT and CDR2 FQNNGV. This CDR3 contains 14 residues. With 5 bases removed from V and 10 bases from J, the gap between germline ends came to 20 bases. TCRdb's copy holds only in-frame clones and misses some; the assay was immunoSEQ multiplex PCR. The table includes about 40,000 clones, about 89% detected once. This clone appeared a single time. This sequence was found in a female donor with multiple sclerosis, enrolled in a pregnancy study. This material consisted of CD4+ T cells from peripheral blood mononuclear cells, taken in the first trimester of pregnancy. This chain uses TRBV11-2 with TRBJ1-1; tentative D call: TRBD1 (5 bases). CDR3 sequence: CASSLFGGAGLAFF. The CDR3, as DNA: TGTGCCAGCAGCCTGTTCGGTGGGGCAGGGCTAGCTTTCTTT.